What follows are 11 T cell receptor beta chains derived from one specimen sequenced in a study of blood T cell repertoires in COVID-19. Sequencing was performed with immunoSEQ multiplex PCR; in TCRdb, only in-frame clones are kept and a portion is missing. Of roughly 150,000 clones listed, 70% to 90% are singletons. Sequenced sample: peripheral blood. These receptors were collected from a man between 45 and 60 years old with acute or convalescent COVID-19.

The genes are TRBV3-1 (or the pseudogene TRBV3-2) and TRBJ2-4; the D is unclear. This CDR3 spans 11 amino acids. The germline V and J ends were trimmed by 1 base and 8 bases, with 3 bases remaining between them. Germline assignment: CDR1 LGHDT and CDR2 YNNKEL (reference sequence). CDR3 sequence: CASSQGDIQYF. As DNA, the CDR3 is TGTGCCAGCAGCCAAGGAGACATTCAGTACTTC.

This chain connects TRBV12-3 or TRBV12-4 to TRBJ1-1; possibly TRBD1 for D (5 bases). The CDR3 is 13 amino acids. Trimming shortened V by 5 bases and J by 10 bases, and 17 bases separated the two germline ends. The DNA of the CDR3 is TGTGCCAGCAGTCTAATGGGGGTGGGGGGAGCTTTCTTT. It codes for CASSLMGVGGAFF.

In its sample, this clone was seen once. The V gene is TRBV2, the J gene TRBJ2-5, with TRBD1 identical over 8 bases. This CDR3 has 15 residues. Germline assignment: CDR1 SNHLY and CDR2 FYNNEI. V was clipped by 6 bases and J by 5 bases; unmatched bases: 11. The CDR3 protein is CASSETGAPPETQYF. The CDR3 nucleotides read TGTGCCAGCAGCGAGACAGGGGCCCCTCCGGAGACCCAGTACTTC.

V and J are TRBV6-6 and TRBJ1-5, with 8 bases lining up with TRBD1. Germline values: CDR1 MNHNY, CDR2 SVGAGI (reference sequence). The length of the CDR3 is 16 residues. Trimming cost V 0 bases and J 2 bases; bases outside gene matches: 3. This CDR3 reads CASSYSRGQGNQPQHF. The CDR3, as DNA: TGTGCCAGCAGTTACTCGAGGGGACAGGGCAATCAGCCCCAGCATTTT.

The chain is built from TRBV27 and TRBJ2-7; 7 nucleotides line up with TRBD1. Trimming removed 5 bases from V and 2 bases from J; junction bases left unmatched: 3. The CDR3 is made up of 13 amino acids. Germline CDR1 reads MNHEY; CDR2 reads SMNVEV (reference sequence). The CDR3 region is CASSTQGAYEQYF. In DNA form, the CDR3 reads TGTGCCAGCAGTACGCAGGGGGCCTACGAGCAGTACTTC.

There are a few counts of this clone. V is TRBV7-9 and J is TRBJ1-4; the D gene is possibly TRBD1 (6 bases). This CDR3 spans 14 amino acids. Trimming took off 5 bases at V and 8 bases at J, with 15 bases between the two ends. Germline values: CDR1 SEHNR, CDR2 FQNEAQ (reference sequence). CDR3 loop: CASSPQGNDEKLFF. As DNA, the CDR3 is TGTGCCAGCAGCCCACAGGGAAATGACGAAAAACTGTTTTTT.

Turning to this clone: At one end, the junction sequence differs from germline, possibly due to a read error. The chain couples TRBV7-7 to TRBJ2-6, with D unresolved. Germline V lookup: CDR1 SSHAT, CDR2 FNYEAQ (reference sequence). CDR3 length equals 16 residues. The DNA of the CDR3 is TGTGCTAGCAGCTTAGACGGTCTGGCTGGGGCCAACGTCCTGACTTTC. Translation: CASSLDGLAGANVLTF.

This clone was seen a handful of times. The J gene is TRBJ1-2, the V gene TRBV5-1; D gene unclear. Trimming pared 0 bases from V and 4 bases from J, leaving 10 bases between. CDR3 length: 14 amino acids. Germline CDR1 and CDR2: SGHRS and YFSETQ. This CDR3 reads CASSLVPGSYGYTF. The CDR3 DNA is TGCGCCAGCAGCTTGGTTCCGGGGAGCTATGGCTACACCTTC.

The V call is TRBV10-3, the J call TRBJ1-3; 9 bases match TRBD1. This CDR3 contains 13 residues. V shed 4 bases and J 10 bases; nucleotides not matched to a gene: 5. Germline CDR1 ENHRY, CDR2 SYGVKD. CDR3 bases: TGTGCCATCAGTGCACCGGGACAGGGAACCATATATTTT. Translation: CAISAPGQGTIYF.

The chain uses TRBV11-2 and TRBJ1-2; TRBD1 aligns across 7 bases. Germline V lookup: CDR1 SGHAT, CDR2 FQNNGV. V trimming: 5 bases; J trimming: 0 bases; junction bases outside the gene matches: 12. This CDR3 is built from 17 residues. Here the CDR3 DNA reads TGTGCCAGCAGCCCGAGCCCCGGGACAGTTGCTAACTATGGCTACACCTTC. Protein sequence: CASSPSPGTVANYGYTF.

The chain employs TRBV6-5 and TRBJ2-1; D may be TRBD1 (5 bases). Germline CDR1 and CDR2: MNHEY and SVGAGI. The CDR3 has 15 residues. Deletions cut 6 bases from V and 1 base from J, with 13 bases between. The CDR3 spells CASRGPTLSYNEQFF. The CDR3 DNA sequence: TGTGCCAGCAGGGGGCCCACGCTATCCTACAATGAGCAGTTCTTC.